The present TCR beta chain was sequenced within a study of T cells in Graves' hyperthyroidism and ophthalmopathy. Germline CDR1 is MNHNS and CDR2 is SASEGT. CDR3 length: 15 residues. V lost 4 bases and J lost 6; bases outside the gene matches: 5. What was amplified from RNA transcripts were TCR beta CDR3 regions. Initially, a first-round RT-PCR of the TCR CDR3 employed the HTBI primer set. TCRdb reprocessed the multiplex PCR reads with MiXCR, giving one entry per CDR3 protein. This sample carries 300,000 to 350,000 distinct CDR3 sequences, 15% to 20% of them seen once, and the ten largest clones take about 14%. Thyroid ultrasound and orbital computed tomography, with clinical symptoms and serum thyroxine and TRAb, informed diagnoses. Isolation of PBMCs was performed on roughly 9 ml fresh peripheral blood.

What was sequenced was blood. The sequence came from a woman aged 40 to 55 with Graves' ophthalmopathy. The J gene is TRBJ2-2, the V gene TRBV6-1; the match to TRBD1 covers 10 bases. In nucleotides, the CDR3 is TGTGCCAGCAGTGGACAGGGGGCATTTTCCGGGGAGCTGTTTTTT. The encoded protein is CASSGQGAFSGELFF.